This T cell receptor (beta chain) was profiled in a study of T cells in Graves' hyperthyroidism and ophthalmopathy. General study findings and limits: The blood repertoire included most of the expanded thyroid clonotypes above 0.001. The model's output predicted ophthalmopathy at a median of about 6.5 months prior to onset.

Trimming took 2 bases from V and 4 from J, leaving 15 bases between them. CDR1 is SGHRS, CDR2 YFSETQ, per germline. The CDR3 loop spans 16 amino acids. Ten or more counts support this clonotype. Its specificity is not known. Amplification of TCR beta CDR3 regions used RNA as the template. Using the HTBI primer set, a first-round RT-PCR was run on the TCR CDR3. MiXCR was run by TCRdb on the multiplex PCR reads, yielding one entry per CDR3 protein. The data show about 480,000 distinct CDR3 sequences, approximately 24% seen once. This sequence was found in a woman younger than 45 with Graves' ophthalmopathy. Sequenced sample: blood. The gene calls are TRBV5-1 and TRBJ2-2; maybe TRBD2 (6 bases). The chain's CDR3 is CASSFSRLGGTGELFF. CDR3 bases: TGCGCCAGCAGCTTTTCTCGGCTGGGAGGCACCGGGGAGCTGTTTTTT.